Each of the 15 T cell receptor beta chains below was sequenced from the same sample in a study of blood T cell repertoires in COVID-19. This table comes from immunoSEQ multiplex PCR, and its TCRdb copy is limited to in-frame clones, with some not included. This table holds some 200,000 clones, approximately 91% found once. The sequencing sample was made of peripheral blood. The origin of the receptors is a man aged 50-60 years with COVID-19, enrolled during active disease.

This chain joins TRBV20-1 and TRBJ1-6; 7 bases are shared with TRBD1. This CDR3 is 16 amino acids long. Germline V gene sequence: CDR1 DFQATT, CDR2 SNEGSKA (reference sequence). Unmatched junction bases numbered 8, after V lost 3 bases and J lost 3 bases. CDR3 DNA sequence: TGCAGTGCTAGTCCGGGACAGCCAAACTATAATTCACCCCTCCACTTT. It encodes CSASPGQPNYNSPLHF.

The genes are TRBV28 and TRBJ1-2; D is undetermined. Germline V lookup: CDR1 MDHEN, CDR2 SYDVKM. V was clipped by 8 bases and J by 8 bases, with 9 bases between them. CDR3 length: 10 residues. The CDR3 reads CASGRGGYTF. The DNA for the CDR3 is TGTGCCAGCGGACGAGGGGGCTACACCTTC.

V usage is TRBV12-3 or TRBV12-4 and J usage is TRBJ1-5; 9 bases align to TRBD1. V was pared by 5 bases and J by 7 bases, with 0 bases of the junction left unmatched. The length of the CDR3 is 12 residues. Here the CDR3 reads CASSGTGQPQHF. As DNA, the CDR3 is TGTGCCAGCAGTGGGACAGGGCAGCCCCAGCATTTT.

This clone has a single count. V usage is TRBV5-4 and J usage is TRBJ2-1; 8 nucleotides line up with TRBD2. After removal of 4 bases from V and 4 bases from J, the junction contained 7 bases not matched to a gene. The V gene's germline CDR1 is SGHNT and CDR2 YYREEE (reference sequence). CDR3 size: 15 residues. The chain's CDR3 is CASSTGVAGYNEQFF. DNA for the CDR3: TGTGCCAGCAGCACCGGTGTAGCGGGATACAATGAGCAGTTCTTC.

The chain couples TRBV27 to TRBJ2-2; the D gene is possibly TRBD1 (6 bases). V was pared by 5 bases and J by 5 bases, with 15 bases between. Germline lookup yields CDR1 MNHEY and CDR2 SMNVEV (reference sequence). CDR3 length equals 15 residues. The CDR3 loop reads CASSVRGTGTGELFF. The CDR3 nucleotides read TGTGCCAGCAGTGTAAGGGGGACCGGAACCGGGGAGCTGTTTTTT.

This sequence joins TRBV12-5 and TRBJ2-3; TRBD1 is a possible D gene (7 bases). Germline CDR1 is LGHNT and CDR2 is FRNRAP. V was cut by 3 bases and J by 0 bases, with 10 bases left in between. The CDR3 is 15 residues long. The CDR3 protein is CASGFRGTSTDTQYF. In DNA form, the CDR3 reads TGTGCTAGTGGTTTCAGGGGGACTAGCACAGATACGCAGTATTTT.

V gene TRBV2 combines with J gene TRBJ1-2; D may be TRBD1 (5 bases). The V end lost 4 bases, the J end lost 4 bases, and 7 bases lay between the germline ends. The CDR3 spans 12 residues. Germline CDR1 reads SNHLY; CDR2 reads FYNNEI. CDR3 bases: TGTGCCAGCAGTGTAGACAGCTATGGCTACACCTTC. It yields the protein CASSVDSYGYTF.

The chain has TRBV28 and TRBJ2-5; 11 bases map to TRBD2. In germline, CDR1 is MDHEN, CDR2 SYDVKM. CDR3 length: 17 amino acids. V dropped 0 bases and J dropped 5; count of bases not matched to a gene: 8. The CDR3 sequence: CASSLWLAGGLMETQYF. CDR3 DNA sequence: TGTGCCAGCAGTTTATGGCTAGCGGGGGGTCTTATGGAGACCCAGTACTTC.

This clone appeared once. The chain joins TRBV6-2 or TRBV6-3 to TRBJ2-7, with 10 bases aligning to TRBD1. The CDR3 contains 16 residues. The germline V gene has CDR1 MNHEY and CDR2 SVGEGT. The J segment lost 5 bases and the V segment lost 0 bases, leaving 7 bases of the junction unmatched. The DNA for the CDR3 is TGTGCCAGCAGTTACTCGGGTGGACAGGGGGTAAACGAGCAGTACTTC. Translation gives CASSYSGGQGVNEQYF.

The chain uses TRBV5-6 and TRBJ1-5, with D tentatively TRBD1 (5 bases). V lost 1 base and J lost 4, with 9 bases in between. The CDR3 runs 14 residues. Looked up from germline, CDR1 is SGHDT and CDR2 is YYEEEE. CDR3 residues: CASSLLGQNQPQHF. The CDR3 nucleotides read TGTGCCAGCAGCTTGTTGGGGCAGAATCAGCCCCAGCATTTT.

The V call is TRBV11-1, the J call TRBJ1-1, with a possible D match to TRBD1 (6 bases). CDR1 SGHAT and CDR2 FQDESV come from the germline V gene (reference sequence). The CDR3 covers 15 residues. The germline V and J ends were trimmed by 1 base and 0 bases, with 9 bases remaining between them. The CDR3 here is CASSLGQALNTEAFF. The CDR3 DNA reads TGTGCCAGCAGCTTAGGACAGGCGTTGAACACTGAAGCTTTCTTT.

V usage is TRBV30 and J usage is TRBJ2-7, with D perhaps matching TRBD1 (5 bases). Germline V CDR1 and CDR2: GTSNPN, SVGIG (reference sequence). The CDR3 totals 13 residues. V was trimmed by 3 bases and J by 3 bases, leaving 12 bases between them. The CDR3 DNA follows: TGTGCCTGGAGCGAGGACATCGACTACGAGCAGTACTTC. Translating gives CAWSEDIDYEQYF.

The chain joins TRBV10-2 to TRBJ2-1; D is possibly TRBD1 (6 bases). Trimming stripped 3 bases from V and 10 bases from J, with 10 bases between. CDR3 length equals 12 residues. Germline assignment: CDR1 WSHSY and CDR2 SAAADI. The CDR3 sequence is CASSEVQGEQFF. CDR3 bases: TGCGCCAGCAGTGAAGTCCAGGGGGAGCAGTTCTTC.

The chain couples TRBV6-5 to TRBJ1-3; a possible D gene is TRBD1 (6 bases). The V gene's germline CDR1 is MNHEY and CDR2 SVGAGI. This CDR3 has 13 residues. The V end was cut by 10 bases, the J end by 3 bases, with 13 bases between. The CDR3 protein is CATQKGVGNTIYF. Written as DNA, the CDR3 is TGTGCCACCCAAAAGGGGGTTGGAAACACCATATATTTT.

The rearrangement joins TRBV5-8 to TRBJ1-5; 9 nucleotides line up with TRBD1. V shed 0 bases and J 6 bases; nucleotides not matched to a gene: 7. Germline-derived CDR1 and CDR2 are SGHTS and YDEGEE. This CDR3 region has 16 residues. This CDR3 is CASSLVRGQGSQPQHF. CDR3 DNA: TGTGCCAGCAGCTTGGTACGCGGACAGGGGTCTCAGCCCCAGCATTTT.